This TCR beta chain derives from a study of cytomegalovirus exposure and HLA in healthy donors (dated by TCRdb to about 2017). With regard to the full study: According to an earlier analysis of several hundred of the donors, some 170 million T cells yielded 90 million to 140 million unique TCR beta sequences and 276 Gb of sequence data. A later analysis re-examined previously published TCR beta repertoires from about 700 donors and added high-resolution HLA genotyping to investigate patterns of TCR occurrence. Along with the approximately 700-subject first cohort, a separate validation cohort of over 90 different subjects was used. Typing coverage differed by locus: A, B, C, DRB1 and DQB1 were typed in about 629-640 donors, DQA1 in approximately 520, DPA1 in over 600, and DPB1 in just under 490. The study was designed to test whether signatures of past pathogen exposure could be identified by cataloging public T cell receptors. On average, 235,054 unique TCR beta nucleotide sequences were sequenced per donor among some 420 genotyped donors of the cohort, with roughly a sixth of those sequences being non-productive. To predict cytomegalovirus infection status, the study combined high-throughput TCR immunosequencing, statistical association of individual TCRs with disease status, and machine learning. All discovery cohort repertoires had been generated on a single sequencing platform. An early release that covered roughly 600 HLA-typed donors contained 300 to 350 gigabases of sequencing data and roughly 84 million unique TCR sequences. Genome-wide SNP genotypes for about three fifths of the roughly 670 donors were used in a later genetic analysis, which treated that subset as a discovery cohort. The later analysis used no new phenotypic data to find candidate immune exposures, relying instead on TCR beta sequences and their occurrence across donors. HLA typing included class I and class II loci at four-digit resolution. Of the 300 to 450 genotyped donors, 81% were placed in the genetic ancestry cluster associated with self-reported Caucasian donors. Donor age, sex, ethnicity and CMV serostatus were compiled alongside the repertoire data. An earlier analysis of some 500 of the donors applied high-throughput TCR beta sequencing to assess whether each TCR beta V gene segment acted as functional or pseudogenic. The T cell repertoires of roughly 660 subjects were profiled by immunosequencing and related to cytomegalovirus serostatus. Roughly five DR-DQ haplotypes were handled as single units for association and clustering because linkage in the cohort was strong. Study-wide findings and limitations: In a later genetic analysis, fewer N-insertions in productive TCRs were reported among donors in an Asian-associated ancestry cluster than the approximately 710-donor mean. When HLA alleles, especially DR and DQ, strongly co-occurred, attributing TCR associations to individual alleles was difficult. Correlated functional status among segregating V segments might be attributable to linkage disequilibrium, but an unknown experimental factor could not be ruled out. A further reported finding was that TCR beta sequences accurately predicted the HLA-A and HLA-B alleles for most subjects in the first cohort. Some IMGT-functional V segments, including TRBV6-2 and TRBV6-3, could not be distinguished by the 87-base-pair reads and were therefore excluded. Broadly in line with IMGT annotations, most TCR beta V segments showed up in productive rearrangements about 87% or about 30% of the time in an earlier analysis of several hundred of the donors. According to a later analysis, TCR association rates differed among HLA loci, with DRB1 alleles showing the most associated TCRs and HLA-C alleles showing the fewest. V-gene and J-gene trimming of TCR beta chains was associated with a missense DCLRE1C variant in a later genetic analysis, and the association was replicated in an independent cohort. According to a later analysis, most CMV-associated TCR beta chains appeared to be HLA-restricted, and the HLA associations seemed to be driven largely by CMV exposure. A group of highly shared sequence variants was considered likely to be a technical artifact of the sequencing pipeline. In a later analysis, around 17,000 TCR beta sequences were associated with specific HLA alleles at a false discovery rate of 0.05. In a later analysis, several top co-occurrence clusters were reported to appear linked to parvovirus B19, influenza, CMV and Epstein-Barr virus. Because some donors lacked HLA typing at each locus, the association tests relied only on the typed subset. In a later analysis, HLA-associated TCR beta chains showed more clonal expansion and lower generation probabilities than non-associated chains that were equally common. A few of the identified cytomegalovirus-associated TCR beta chains were confirmed in vitro to be specific for cytomegalovirus antigens. Because counts were too low, roughly 16 rarely observed V segments, including chromosome 9 orphons, were excluded from the earlier analysis of about 500 of the donors. Cytomegalovirus status was reported to be diagnosed by the classifier with high specificity and sensitivity in both the original and validation cohorts. Only TCR beta chains were sequenced in this cohort, and the absence of alpha or paired-chain data limited detectable features. Immune exposure information for the cohort was limited to CMV serostatus. The presence/absence analyses assumed that sequencing depth was roughly uniform across donors, and that assumption may not be true. In the study, about 150 TCR beta chains were listed as associated with cytomegalovirus. According to the authors, the approach could potentially be generalized to other disease states and immunological phenotypes. Most TCR sequences were observed very rarely across donors, whereas some public TCRs were present in many individuals.

This clone appeared a single time. Its antigen remains undetermined. It has no much larger one-base neighbor in the sample; base qualities were not kept. In total, roughly 710 healthy bone marrow donors made up the cohort. All cohort members were sampled while nominally healthy, although unrecorded immune exposures were likely present. The donor tested CMV seronegative, placing the donor among the approximately 400 seronegative members of the cohort. A peripheral blood sample was provided by each donor, and peripheral blood mononuclear cells were used for TCR beta sequencing. Genomic DNA extraction from the blood cell samples was performed with the Qiagen DNeasy Blood Extraction Kit. Libraries were built with the immunoSEQ multiplex PCR assay. For the multiplex PCR, a mixture combining 60 forward primers for TCR Vbeta segments and 13 reverse primers for TCR Jbeta segments was used. Amplification of the CDR3 region of rearranged TCR beta genes was performed with a multiplex PCR assay on genomic DNA. Amplified TCR beta libraries were sequenced as 87-base-pair reads on the Illumina HiSeq System. The original methods were these. A later analysis counted approximately 84 million unique TCR beta chains across the 666 repertoires, and 9.5 million to 11 million of these chains were shared by at least two donors. To remove PCR and sequencing errors, raw reads were error-corrected and collapsed into unique sequences using a nearest-neighbor algorithm that merged closely related sequences. V, D and J gene segments were assigned by aligning CDR3 sequences to IMGT reference sequences. For a sequence to be retained, at least a six-nucleotide match to both a V gene segment and a J gene segment was required. Rearrangements were called productive when the CDR3 lacked stop codons and stayed in frame with V and J; all others were non-productive. Following IMGT convention, CDR3 was defined as the stretch from the second conserved V-encoded cysteine to the conserved J-encoded phenylalanine. The earlier analysis of about 610 of the donors excluded any sequence lacking an unambiguous match to a single V gene segment. In an earlier analysis of 450 to 700 of the donors, V segments were called functional above 56.7% productive rearrangements and were called segregating when the between-donor standard deviation exceeded 5%. A statistical classification framework was built for diagnosing cytomegalovirus status from the catalog of TCR beta chain sequences. In a later analysis, V and J genes were assigned by comparing TCR nucleotide sequences against IMGT/GENE-DB human TR gene sequences. In a later analysis, CDR3 sequences and most-parsimonious VDJ recombination scenarios were assigned using the TCRdist pipeline. In a later analysis, every TCR beta chain was defined by the combination of its CDR3 amino acid sequence and its V-gene family, and reads without a unique V-gene family were dropped. In a later analysis, around 650 highly shared, low-generation-probability nucleotide sequences were removed to address suspected cross-contamination and a sequencing artifact. In a later analysis, a clonal expansion index was calculated for each public chain from normalized within-repertoire ranks of inferred template counts. In a later analysis, generation probabilities were computed using a VDJ recombination model fitted to out-of-frame rearrangements, and the results were checked against IGoR. In a later analysis, hypergeometric tests were used to score TCR-TCR, TCR-HLA and TCR-CMV co-occurrence, with a repertoire-size bias correction applied to TCR pairs. To estimate false discovery rates, a later analysis permuted the HLA or CMV assignments 20 times. A later analysis grouped co-occurring TCRs with DBSCAN, adding TCRdist sequence similarity when clustering within HLA-allele-positive subsets. Repertoires with fewer than 30,000 or more than 120,000 public chains, plus five repertoires with anomalous nucleotide sharing, were excluded from co-occurrence clustering. TCRdb took over this immuneACCESS table, retaining in-frame rearrangements with V and J assigned. Such tables are incomplete; in checked studies, under half of the missing clones stem from an unresolved V gene, and the remainder is unexplained. The DNA gave D and trimming, while V, J and clone size come from that table. The sample table contains around 180,000 clones; only one count was recorded for roughly 80% of them. The ten top clones hold more than 0.5% of the sample.

From the cysteine up to the phenylalanine, the CDR3 has a length of 14 residues. The kept DNA is CDR3 alone, 42 bases in frame from the first base. In the germline V gene, CDR1 corresponds to KGHSH and CDR2 to LQKENI. Trimming removed 3 bases from V and 2 bases from J, leaving 11 bases between the germline ends. Sample: PBMCs. The sequence was obtained from a woman in her forties or fifties in good health and CMV-seronegative. The chain links TRBV18 with TRBJ2-7; the D gene is possibly TRBD1, with 5 bases matching. The encoded CDR3 is CASSPGGAPYEQYF. The nucleotides read TGTGCCAGCTCACCTGGTGGGGCCCCCTACGAGCAGTACTTC.